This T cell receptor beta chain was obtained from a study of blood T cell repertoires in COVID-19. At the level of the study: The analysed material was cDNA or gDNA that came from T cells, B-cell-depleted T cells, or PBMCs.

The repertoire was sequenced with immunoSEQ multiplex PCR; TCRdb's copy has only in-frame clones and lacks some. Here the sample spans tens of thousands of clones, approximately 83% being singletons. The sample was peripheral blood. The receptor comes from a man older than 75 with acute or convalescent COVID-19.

The DNA for the CDR3 is TGTGCCAGCAGCTTAGCTAGTGCGGGAGGGCCATCAGATACGCAGTATTTT. It specifies CASSLASAGGPSDTQYF. The chain uses TRBV7-9 and TRBJ2-3; TRBD2 matches 9 bases. Germline CDR1 and CDR2: SEHNR and FQNEAQ (reference sequence). J lost 4 bases, V lost 0 bases, and 8 bases had no gene match. The CDR3 extends over 17 amino acids.